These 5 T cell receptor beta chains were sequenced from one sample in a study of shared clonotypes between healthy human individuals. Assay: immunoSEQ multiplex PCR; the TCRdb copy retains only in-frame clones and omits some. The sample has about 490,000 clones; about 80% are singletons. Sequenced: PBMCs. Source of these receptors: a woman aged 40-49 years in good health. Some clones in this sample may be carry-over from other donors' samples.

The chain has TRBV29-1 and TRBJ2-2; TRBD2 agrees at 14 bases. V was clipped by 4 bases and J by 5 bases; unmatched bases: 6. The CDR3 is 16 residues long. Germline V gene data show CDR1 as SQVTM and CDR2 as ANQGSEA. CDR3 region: CSVGLAGGPRTGELFF. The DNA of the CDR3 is TGCAGCGTTGGACTAGCGGGAGGGCCGCGAACCGGGGAGCTGTTTTTT.

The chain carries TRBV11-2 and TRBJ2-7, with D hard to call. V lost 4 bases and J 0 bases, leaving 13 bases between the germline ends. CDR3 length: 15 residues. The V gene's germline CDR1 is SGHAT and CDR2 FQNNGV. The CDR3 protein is CASSSTHLSSYEQYF. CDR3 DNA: TGTGCCAGCAGCTCCACCCACCTAAGCTCCTACGAGCAGTACTTC.

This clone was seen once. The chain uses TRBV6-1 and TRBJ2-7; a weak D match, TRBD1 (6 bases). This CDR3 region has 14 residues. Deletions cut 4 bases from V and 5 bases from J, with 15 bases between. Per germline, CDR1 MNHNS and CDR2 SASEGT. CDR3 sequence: CASSGGWAGDEQYF. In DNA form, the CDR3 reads TGTGCCAGCAGTGGGGGATGGGCAGGGGACGAGCAGTACTTC.

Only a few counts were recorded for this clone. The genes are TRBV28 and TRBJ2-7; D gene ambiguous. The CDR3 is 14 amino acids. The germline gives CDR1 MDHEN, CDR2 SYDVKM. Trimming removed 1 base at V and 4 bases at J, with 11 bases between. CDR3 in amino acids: CASSLSFGGYEQYF. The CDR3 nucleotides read TGTGCCAGCAGTTTATCTTTCGGCGGATACGAGCAGTACTTC.

CDR3 sequence reads: CASSLGDGYEQYF. For the CDR3, the DNA is TGTGCCAGCAGCTTAGGGGACGGCTACGAGCAGTACTTC. The chain joins TRBV7-6 to TRBJ2-7; D is perhaps TRBD1 or TRBD2 (5 bases each). Per the germline V gene, CDR1 is SGHVS and CDR2 is FNYEAQ. Trimming cost V 1 base and J 3 bases, with 7 bases left between them. There are 13 residues in the CDR3.